This TCR beta chain was obtained from a study of blood T cell repertoires in COVID-19. For the study at large: Donors in the United States, Italy and Spain gave samples during acute or convalescent COVID-19. Nucleic acid was either cDNA or gDNA, and it came from T cells, B-cell-depleted T cells, or PBMCs.

Methods used by the authors: For nucleated cells, counts were estimated from reference gene primer amplification. Repertoires were generated with immunoSEQ multiplex PCR, while TCRdb's copy carries only in-frame clones and drops some. Clone size and V and J calls were adopted from that table, with D and trimming inferred from the DNA. In the table there are fewer than 250,000 clones, roughly 90% of which are singletons. Donors were grouped by their self-reported clinical history. Trimming shortened V by 6 bases and J by 7 bases, and 10 bases separated the two germline ends. CDR3 length: 13 residues. Germline V lookup: CDR1 MNHEY, CDR2 SVGAGI.

This TCR was recovered from a woman aged 25 to 39 with acute COVID-19. Sequenced sample: PBMCs or T cells enriched from blood (not recorded which). V and J are TRBV6-5 and TRBJ1-6; D is ambiguous. The CDR3 protein is CASRSNANSPLHF. The CDR3 DNA follows: TGTGCCAGCAGGAGCAACGCAAATTCACCCCTCCACTTT.